These 22 T cell receptor beta chains were sequenced from one sample in a study of post-analysis software for immune sequencing data. These receptors' antigens are unknown. Unique-molecular-identifier-tagged TCR beta cDNA libraries were used. MiXCR, applied by TCRdb to the PCR reads, yields one record per CDR3 protein. Counted here are over 700,000 distinct CDR3 sequences, 30% occurring once; the ten biggest clones make up more than 0.45%. Study-wide findings and caveats: Four or five TRBV segments were significantly more frequent in patients than in controls. TRBV5-6, TRBV5-1 and TRBV20-1 were among these segments.

Sequenced sample: blood. These receptors were obtained from a girl between 5 and 17 years old with multiple sclerosis.

The chain has TRBV7-9 and TRBJ1-4, with 8 positions matching TRBD1. CDR3 size: 15 residues. V trimming: 5 bases; J trimming: 2 bases; junction bases outside the gene matches: 4. Germline V gene sequence: CDR1 SEHNR, CDR2 FQNEAQ (reference sequence). This CDR3 reads CASSAGQGTNEKLFF. CDR3 sequence (DNA): TGTGCCAGCAGCGCAGGACAGGGTACTAATGAAAAACTGTTTTTT.

The gene calls are TRBV3-1 and TRBJ2-1; 12 nucleotides align to TRBD2. The length of the CDR3 is 15 residues. V was clipped by 5 bases and J by 9 bases; unmatched bases: 8. Germline V gives CDR1 LGHDT, CDR2 YNNKEL (reference sequence). Here the CDR3 DNA reads TGTGCCAGCAGCACGCTAGCGGGGGGGCCGGGTGAGCAGTTCTTC. Translating gives CASSTLAGGPGEQFF.

The chain employs TRBV14 and TRBJ2-4, with D perhaps TRBD1 or TRBD2 (5 bases each). The J call may not be correct, given that the DNA end is closer to TRBJ2-7. The CDR3 extends over 13 amino acids. Germline V gives CDR1 SGHDN, CDR2 FVKESK. CDR3 DNA: TGTGCCAGCAGCCAAGCAATGAGGGGCGAGCAGTACTTC. The encoded protein is CASSQAMRGEQYF.

The chain is built from TRBV10-3 and TRBJ1-2; tentatively, D is TRBD1 (5 bases). Germline CDR1 is ENHRY and CDR2 is SYGVKD. The CDR3 is 14 residues long. Trimming took 4 bases from V and 4 from J, leaving 13 bases between them. The CDR3 here is CAISAGRGGYGYTF. The CDR3 DNA follows: TGTGCCATCAGTGCCGGACGGGGGGGCTATGGCTACACCTTC.

This clonotype came up many times. V is TRBV18 and J is TRBJ2-5, with D unresolved. CDR3 length: 12 residues. The germline V gene encodes CDR1 KGHSH and CDR2 LQKENI. V was cut by 3 bases and J by 2 bases, with 4 bases left in between. CDR3 loop: CASSPGQETQYF. CDR3 nucleotides: TGTGCCAGCTCACCGGGTCAAGAGACCCAGTACTTC.

This chain connects TRBV18 to TRBJ2-5; D not certain. The CDR3 covers 15 residues. The germline V gene encodes CDR1 KGHSH and CDR2 LQKENI. Trimming removed 3 bases at V and 5 bases at J, with 16 bases between. The CDR3 region is CASSPGSGQAETQYF. CDR3 sequence (DNA): TGTGCCAGCTCACCGGGTTCGGGTCAGGCGGAGACCCAGTACTTC.

This chain connects TRBV7-2 to TRBJ1-2; unclear D gene. CDR1 and CDR2 from the germline V gene are SGHTA and FQGNSA. The CDR3 has 14 amino acids. Trimming pared 5 bases from V and 0 bases from J, leaving 10 bases between. The CDR3 region is CASSLFDPNYGYTF. The CDR3 region has the DNA TGTGCCAGCAGCCTCTTCGACCCTAACTATGGCTACACCTTC.

This clonotype showed up just a few times. The chain couples TRBV24-1 to TRBJ2-1; D not resolved. The V end lost 9 bases, the J end lost 4 bases, and 12 bases lay between the germline ends. Germline CDR1 reads KGHDR; CDR2 reads SFDVKD. This CDR3 comprises 13 residues. CDR3 sequence: CATEPDGYNEQFF. CDR3 nucleotides: TGTGCCACCGAACCCGACGGATACAATGAGCAGTTCTTC.

This clonotype was recorded a few times. V and J are TRBV20-1 and TRBJ2-7; 9 nucleotides align to TRBD1. The CDR3 covers 14 residues. Germline CDR1 DFQATT, CDR2 SNEGSKA (reference sequence). V trimming: 7 bases; J trimming: 0 bases; junction bases outside the gene matches: 7. CDR3 in amino acids: CSGLDRGNSYEQYF. CDR3 sequence (DNA): TGCAGTGGTCTCGACAGGGGGAACTCCTACGAGCAGTACTTC.

This chain links TRBV12-3 or TRBV12-4 with TRBJ2-7; a possible D gene is TRBD1 (6 bases). The J call could be wrong; TRBJ2-5 is a better fit for the DNA end. This CDR3 has 14 residues. This CDR3 reads CASNSGARLETQYF. The CDR3 bases are TGTGCCAGCAACTCAGGGGCGCGTTTAGAGACCCAGTACTTC.

In its sample, this clonotype was seen a few times. The gene calls are TRBV28 and TRBJ1-2; D is perhaps TRBD1 (6 bases). V lost 1 base to trimming and J lost 4 bases, with 13 bases between them. CDR1 is MDHEN and CDR2 is SYDVKM in the germline V gene. CDR3 size: 15 residues. CDR3 DNA sequence: TGTGCCAGCAGTTTATCTGGGGGCATGGTCTATGGCTACACCTTC. It encodes CASSLSGGMVYGYTF.

The table lists this clonotype with many counts. This chain connects TRBV29-1 to TRBJ2-7; D ambiguous. This CDR3 comprises 14 residues. Trimming cost V 0 bases and J 5 bases, with 14 bases left between them. In germline, CDR1 is SQVTM, CDR2 ANQGSEA. CDR3 amino acids: CSVEDVNKANEQYF. The CDR3 nucleotides are TGCAGCGTTGAAGATGTGAACAAGGCCAACGAGCAGTACTTC.

This clonotype turned up a few times. One junction end disagrees with the germline gene, perhaps due to a read error. The genes are TRBV7-6 and TRBJ1-4; D is undetermined. This CDR3 region has 17 residues. The germline V gene has CDR1 SGHVS and CDR2 FNYEAQ. The CDR3 sequence is CASSLEFVHLTNEKLFF. The CDR3 region has the DNA TGTGCCAGCAGCTTAGAGTTTGTCCACTTAACTAATGAAAAGCTGTTTTTT. The complete variable domain, with remaining parts taken from reference TRBV7-6 and TRBJ1-4, reads GAGVSQSPRYKVTKRGQDVALRCDPISGHVSLYWYRQALGQGPEFLTYFNYEAQQDKSGLPNDRFSAERPEGSISTLTIQRTEQRDSAMYRCASSLEFVHLTNEKLFFGSGTQLSVL.

This clonotype was found a few times. The chain combines TRBV6-6 with TRBJ1-3; TRBD1 might be the D (6 bases). CDR1 MNHNY and CDR2 SVGAGI come from the germline V gene (reference sequence). CDR3 length equals 14 residues. The germline V and J ends were trimmed by 2 bases and 4 bases, with 9 bases remaining between them. CDR3 bases: TGTGCCAGCAGTTACGGGGGCCCCGGAAACACCATATATTTT. Its translation: CASSYGGPGNTIYF.

This clonotype was counted between two and nine times. The CDR3 coding sequence is TGCGCCAGCAGCTTGCGGGGACCGTCTGGGGCCAACGTCCTGACTTTC. It is translated as CASSLRGPSGANVLTF. The V call is TRBV5-1, the J call TRBJ2-6, with D possibly being TRBD1 or TRBD2 (5 bases each). The CDR3 spans 16 residues. V gave up 1 base and J gave up 1 base, with 9 bases separating them. Germline V lookup: CDR1 SGHRS, CDR2 YFSETQ.

There are a few counts of this clonotype. DNA for the CDR3: TGTGCCAGCAGTTTAGGGACACTACCCTCCTACGAGCAGTACTTC. Its protein is CASSLGTLPSYEQYF. The chain employs TRBV12-3 or TRBV12-4 and TRBJ2-7; tentative D call: TRBD1 (5 bases). V lost 1 base to trimming and J lost 0 bases, with 10 bases between them. The CDR3 runs 15 residues.

The chain recombines TRBV5-1 with TRBJ1-1, with 9 bases lining up with TRBD1. Germline trimming cut 6 bases from V and 11 bases from J; bases unmatched to any gene: 5. The germline gives CDR1 SGHRS, CDR2 YFSETQ. There are 11 residues in the CDR3. CDR3 region: CASMGQGSAFF. DNA of the CDR3: TGCGCCAGCATGGGACAGGGCAGTGCTTTCTTT.

There are a few counts of this clonotype. This rearrangement joins TRBV5-1 to TRBJ2-3; 8 nucleotides align to TRBD1. CDR1 is SGHRS, CDR2 YFSETQ, per germline. V lost 0 bases to trimming and J lost 4 bases; unmatched junction nucleotides: 10. The CDR3 totals 17 residues. For the CDR3, the DNA is TGCGCCAGCAGCTTGGAAGGGCAGGGGGCCGTCGCAGATACGCAGTATTTT. Translation: CASSLEGQGAVADTQYF.

In its sample, this clonotype was seen a few times. V usage is TRBV7-8 and J usage is TRBJ2-5, with 8 bases that match TRBD2. Germline V CDR1 and CDR2: SGHVS, FQNEAQ. V was pared by 1 base and J by 1 base, with 8 bases of the junction left unmatched. The CDR3 has 17 amino acids. This CDR3 is CASSLEASGLPQETQYF. Here the CDR3 DNA reads TGTGCCAGCAGCTTAGAAGCTAGCGGGTTACCCCAAGAGACCCAGTACTTC.

This rearrangement joins TRBV7-2 to TRBJ1-5; D is ambiguous. There are 13 residues in the CDR3. With 6 bases removed from V and 4 bases from J, the gap between germline ends came to 10 bases. Germline V CDR1 and CDR2: SGHTA, FQGNSA. CDR3 sequence: CASSPQPNQPQHF. The CDR3 nucleotides are TGTGCCAGCAGTCCACAGCCTAATCAGCCCCAGCATTTT.

This chain uses TRBV20-1 with TRBJ1-2; possibly TRBD1 for D (5 bases). Germline V lookup: CDR1 DFQATT, CDR2 SNEGSKA (reference sequence). Trimming left V 6 bases short and J 7 bases short, with 24 bases between. This CDR3 has 15 amino acids. CDR3 sequence reads: CSATLTGAARFGYTF. As DNA, the CDR3 is TGCAGTGCAACGCTTACAGGCGCCGCTCGATTTGGCTACACCTTC.

About this clonotype itself: Being one base from a much bigger clone, this may be a read error. The chain links TRBV29-1 to TRBJ2-3, with unresolved D. V dropped 1 base and J dropped 4 bases, with 9 bases sitting between them. The germline V gene encodes CDR1 SQVTM and CDR2 ANQGSEA. CDR3 length: 13 residues. The CDR3 DNA is TGCAGCGTTGAAGTGGGGTTCGCAGATACGCAGTATTTT. It codes for CSVEVGFADTQYF.